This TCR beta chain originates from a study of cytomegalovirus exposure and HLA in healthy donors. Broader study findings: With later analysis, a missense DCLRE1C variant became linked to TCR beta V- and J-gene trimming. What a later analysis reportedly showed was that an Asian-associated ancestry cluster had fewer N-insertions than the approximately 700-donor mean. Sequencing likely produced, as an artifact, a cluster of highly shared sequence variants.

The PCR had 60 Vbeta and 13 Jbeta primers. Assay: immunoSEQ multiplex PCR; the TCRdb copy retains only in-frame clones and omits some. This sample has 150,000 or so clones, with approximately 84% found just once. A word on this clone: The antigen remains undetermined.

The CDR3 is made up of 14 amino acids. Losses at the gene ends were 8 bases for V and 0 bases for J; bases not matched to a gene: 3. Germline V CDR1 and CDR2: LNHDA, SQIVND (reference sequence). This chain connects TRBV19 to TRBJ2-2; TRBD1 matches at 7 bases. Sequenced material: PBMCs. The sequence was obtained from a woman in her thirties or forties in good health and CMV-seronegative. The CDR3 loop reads CASRTGANTGELFF. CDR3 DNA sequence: TGTGCCAGTCGGACAGGAGCGAACACCGGGGAGCTGTTTTTT.